This T cell receptor beta chain is drawn from a study of OX40 agonist ivuxolimab in advanced cancers. The overall study: The drug used for patients, ivuxolimab, was an agonistic anti-OX40 (CD134) antibody. Patient treatment consisted of intravenous ivuxolimab administration every 2 weeks at 0.01 to 10 mg/kg.

Here immunoSEQ multiplex PCR was the method, and the copy in TCRdb shows in-frame clones only, minus some. Here the sample spans tens of thousands of clones, over 75% being singletons. Autoimmune disease history or systemic immunosuppression was exclusionary. The V segment lost 9 bases and the J segment 7 bases; nucleotides outside the gene matches: 18. The CDR3 loop spans 16 amino acids. The germline gives CDR1 LNHDA, CDR2 SQIVND (reference sequence). The starting material was CD4+ or CD8+ T cells sorted from blood, obtained in a trial of the OX40 agonist ivuxolimab. The V call is TRBV19, the J call TRBJ1-2, with 9 nucleotides matching TRBD1. This clonotype was sampled from an adult with an advanced solid tumor such as melanoma, head and neck, liver or kidney cancer. The CDR3 region is CASLAGTGTLGSGYTF. DNA of the CDR3: TGTGCCAGCCTAGCTGGGACAGGGACCCTGGGGAGTGGCTACACCTTC.